This T cell receptor (beta chain) was identified during a study of OX40 agonist ivuxolimab in advanced cancers. Across the study: Melanoma, hepatocellular carcinoma, head and neck or renal cell cancer occurred in dose-escalation patients. Study results and caveats: Part of the nonresponder group also had normalized T-cell clonal expansion that was low. CD8+ T cells averaged more expanded clones than CD4+.

This CDR3 spans 15 amino acids. The J segment lost 4 bases and the V segment lost 2 bases, leaving 0 bases of the junction unmatched. CDR1 is MNHNS, CDR2 SASEGT, per germline. No patient had autoimmune disease or received systemic immunosuppression. Data came from immunoSEQ multiplex PCR; TCRdb stores just in-frame clones and leaves some out. The data show 60,000 to 80,000 clones, about nine tenths seen once. Note on this clone: Its antigen remains unidentified.

The clonotype comes from an adult with an advanced solid tumor such as melanoma, head and neck, liver or kidney cancer. The V call is TRBV6-1, the J call TRBJ2-1, with 12 bases that match TRBD2. The sample here was CD4+ or CD8+ T cells sorted from blood, taken in a trial of the OX40 agonist ivuxolimab. In DNA, the CDR3 is TGTGCCAGCAGTGAACTAGCGGGGGGGTACAATGAGCAGTTCTTC. Its translation: CASSELAGGYNEQFF.